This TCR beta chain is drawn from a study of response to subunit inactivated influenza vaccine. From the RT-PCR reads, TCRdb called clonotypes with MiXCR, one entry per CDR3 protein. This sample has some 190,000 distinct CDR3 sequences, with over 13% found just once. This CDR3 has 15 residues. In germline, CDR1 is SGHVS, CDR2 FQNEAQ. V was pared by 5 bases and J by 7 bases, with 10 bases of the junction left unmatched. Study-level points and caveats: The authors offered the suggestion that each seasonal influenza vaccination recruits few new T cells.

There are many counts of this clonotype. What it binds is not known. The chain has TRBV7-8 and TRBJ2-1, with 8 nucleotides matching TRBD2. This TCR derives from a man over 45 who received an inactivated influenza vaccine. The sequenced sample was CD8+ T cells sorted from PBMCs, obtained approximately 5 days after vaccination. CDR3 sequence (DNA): TGTGCCAGCAGCCCTGGACTAGCCGAATGGAATGAGCAGTTCTTC. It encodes CASSPGLAEWNEQFF.